The 13 T cell receptor beta chains below were found in one sample sequenced in a study of cytomegalovirus exposure and HLA in healthy donors. Use of 60 Vbeta and 13 Jbeta primers characterized the PCR. Profiled with immunoSEQ multiplex PCR; TCRdb holds only in-frame clones, not every one. Of under 150,000 clones in the sample, more than 65% were seen once. The sample consisted of PBMCs. These TCRs come from a woman aged 60 to 75 in good health and CMV-seropositive.

This clone was found once. The V call is TRBV7-2, the J call TRBJ1-1, with 7 bases fitting TRBD1. The CDR3 runs to 15 residues. Germline V gene lookup returns CDR1 SGHTA and CDR2 FQGNSA. Losses at the gene ends were 5 bases for V and 0 bases for J; bases not matched to a gene: 6. The CDR3 reads CASSPTGTVNTEAFF. The DNA for the CDR3 is TGTGCCAGCAGCCCTACCGGGACAGTGAACACTGAAGCTTTCTTT.

The V call is TRBV19, the J call TRBJ1-5, with 7 bases identical to TRBD1. CDR3 length: 17 amino acids. The ends lost 6 bases at V and 0 bases at J; junction bases unmatched: 11. Germline values: CDR1 LNHDA, CDR2 SQIVND (reference sequence). This CDR3 is CASSETTGPYSNQPQHF. CDR3 nucleotide sequence: TGTGCCAGTAGCGAAACGACAGGGCCATATAGCAATCAGCCCCAGCATTTT.

V is TRBV12-5 and J is TRBJ1-4; 7 bases agree with TRBD1. The CDR3 extends over 15 amino acids. In germline, CDR1 is LGHNT, CDR2 FRNRAP. V lost 2 bases and J lost 5; bases outside the gene matches: 5. In nucleotides, the CDR3 is TGTGCTAGTGGTTTGCTCCCGGACAGGAATGAAAAACTGTTTTTT. As protein: CASGLLPDRNEKLFF. The full variable domain, in which reference TRBV12-5 and TRBJ1-4 provide the parts outside the CDR3, is DARVTQTPRHKVTEMGQEVTMRCQPILGHNTVFWYRQTMMQGLELLAYFRNRAPLDDSGMPKDRFSAEMPDATLATLKIQPSEPRDSAVYFCASGLLPDRNEKLFFGSGTQLSVL.

Regarding this clone: The conserved phenylalanine or tryptophan normally closing the CDR3 is absent here, so this likely arose from a read error. This CDR3 is CASNTPDGHNQPQHL. In nucleotides, the CDR3 is TGTGCCAGTAACACCCCGGACGGACACAATCAGCCCCAGCATCTT. The chain uses TRBV19 and TRBJ1-5; tentatively, D is TRBD1 (5 bases). V was clipped by 7 bases and J by 3 bases, with 16 bases between them. The germline gives CDR1 LNHDA, CDR2 SQIVND (reference sequence). This CDR3 is 15 amino acids long.

The gene calls are TRBV5-1 and TRBJ2-5; 10 nucleotides agree with TRBD2. V shed 5 bases and J 5 bases; nucleotides not matched to a gene: 6. From germline, CDR1 is SGHRS and CDR2 YFSETQ. There are 14 residues in the CDR3. The CDR3 sequence: CASRSGGARETQYF. In DNA form, the CDR3 reads TGCGCCAGCAGAAGCGGGGGGGCCCGGGAGACCCAGTACTTC. Based on the CDR3 plus reference TRBV5-1 and TRBJ2-5, the full variable domain is KAGVTQTPRYLIKTRGQQVTLSCSPISGHRSVSWYQQTPGQGLQFLFEYFSETQRNKGNFPGRFSGRQFSNSRSEMNVSTLELGDSALYLCASRSGGARETQYFGPGTRLLVL.

The rearrangement links TRBV14 to TRBJ1-4; D not resolved. The CDR3 totals 14 residues. The V and J ends lost 1 base and 5 bases respectively, with 8 bases between them. Germline values: CDR1 SGHDN, CDR2 FVKESK. Written as DNA, the CDR3 is TGTGCCAGCAGCCAAGTTGGCGGCAATGAAAAACTGTTTTTT. As protein: CASSQVGGNEKLFF.

This clone was observed a handful of times. The chain links TRBV9 to TRBJ1-1; TRBD1 might be the D (5 bases). Trimming removed 4 bases at V and 1 base at J, with 8 bases between. Germline-derived CDR1 and CDR2 are SGDLS and YYNGEE. This CDR3 region has 13 residues. CDR3 residues: CASSTRANTEAFF. In nucleotides, the CDR3 is TGTGCCAGCAGCACCAGGGCGAACACTGAAGCTTTCTTT.

The chain uses TRBV4-2 and TRBJ1-3; 9 bases fit TRBD1. V shed 4 bases, J shed 6 bases, and the junction held 10 bases outside the gene matches. This CDR3 has 16 residues. Germline V lookup: CDR1 LGHNA, CDR2 YNFKEQ. In nucleotides, the CDR3 is TGTGCCAGCAGCCCCCTAGGGACAGGGCCGGAAAACACCATATATTTT. It translates to CASSPLGTGPENTIYF.

This clone was found a few times. The rearrangement links TRBV7-6 to TRBJ2-7; perhaps TRBD1 as D (6 bases). The CDR3 sequence is 14 residues long. Per the germline V gene, CDR1 is SGHVS and CDR2 is FNYEAQ. Trimming cost V 5 bases and J 0 bases, with 11 bases left between them. Here the CDR3 DNA reads TGTGCCAGCAGCCCCCGGGACACCTCCTACGAGCAGTACTTC. Protein product: CASSPRDTSYEQYF.

The chain carries TRBV10-3 and TRBJ2-5; TRBD1 matches 7 bases. The ends lost 8 bases at V and 2 bases at J; junction bases unmatched: 14. Germline V lookup: CDR1 ENHRY, CDR2 SYGVKD. This CDR3 has 16 residues. CDR3 sequence (DNA): TGTGCCATCGGTATGAGGGGACAGTTATCTCAAGAGACCCAGTACTTC. It encodes CAIGMRGQLSQETQYF.

This clone was seen just once. The chain links TRBV7-3 to TRBJ2-5; unclear D gene. Trimming stripped 2 bases from V and 5 bases from J, with 9 bases between. Per the germline V gene, CDR1 is SGHTA and CDR2 is FQGTGA. This CDR3 spans 13 amino acids. The CDR3: CASSLWAWETQYF. The CDR3 nucleotides read TGTGCCAGCAGCTTATGGGCTTGGGAGACCCAGTACTTC.

The chain employs TRBV6-5 and TRBJ2-7; TRBD1 matches 9 bases. The CDR3 is 16 residues long. V gave up 0 bases and J gave up 3 bases; unmatched junction bases: 6. The germline V gene encodes CDR1 MNHEY and CDR2 SVGAGI. This CDR3 reads CASSYSRHRGLYEQYF. The CDR3, as DNA: TGTGCCAGCAGTTACTCGCGACACAGGGGGCTCTACGAGCAGTACTTC.

This CDR3 reads CASSYPSQISLNTEAFF. Here the CDR3 DNA reads TGTGCCAGCAGCTACCCGTCACAAATTTCTTTGAACACTGAAGCTTTCTTT. The chain carries TRBV13 and TRBJ1-1; D not resolved. Germline CDR1 PRHDT, CDR2 FYEKMQ (reference sequence). This CDR3 is 17 amino acids long. Trimming left V 4 bases short and J 0 bases short, with 18 bases between.